This is a list of T cell receptor beta chains from one sample in a study of radiation and T cells in renal cell carcinoma. Method: immunoSEQ multiplex PCR; TCRdb's copy keeps in-frame clones and lacks some. The data contain 15,000 to 20,000 clones, about three fifths of them singletons. The sample here was tumor tissue, taken from a patient whose treatment was nephrectomy without radiotherapy. Every receptor here comes from a man in his fifties or sixties with renal cell carcinoma. Both conserved end residues are part of each CDR3. Each record gives: D gene, clone size, J gene, V gene, CDR3 protein, CDR3 DNA. A D gene is named only where the DNA matches it firmly. The size entry is marked missing in some rows and otherwise reads once, few, many or a size class.

>.|.|TRBJ1-2|TRBV19
CATGRINYGYTF
TGTGCCACCGGACGGATTAACTATGGCTACACCTTC
>TRBD1|.|TRBJ2-2|TRBV4-1
CASSQGRTGATGELFF
TGCGCCAGCAGCCAGGGGCGGACAGGGGCCACCGGGGAGCTGTTTTTT
>.|.|TRBJ2-7|TRBV7-2
CASSLEGPWNYEQYF
TGTGCCAGCAGCTTGGAGGGGCCATGGAACTACGAGCAGTACTTC
>TRBD2|.|TRBJ2-2|TRBV19
CASSLGTSGRAPTGELFF
TGTGCCAGTAGTTTGGGGACTAGCGGGAGGGCCCCCACCGGGGAGCTGTTTTTT
>.|.|TRBJ2-4|TRBV28
CASSRTKVRNIQYF
TGTGCCAGCAGCAGGACGAAGGTACGAAACATTCAGTACTTC
>.|.|TRBJ1-4|TRBV15
CATSRGVNNEKLFF
TGTGCCACCAGCAGGGGGGTTAATAATGAAAAACTGTTTTTT
>TRBD2|.|TRBJ2-3|TRBV7-2
CASSLGGGDPPGTQYF
TGTGCCAGCAGCTTAGGCGGGGGGGACCCACCGGGTACGCAGTATTTT
>.|.|TRBJ2-3|TRBV5-1
CASSQLSPGTDTQYF
TGCGCCAGCAGTCAGCTGTCCCCTGGCACAGATACGCAGTATTTT
>TRBD1|.|TRBJ1-1|TRBV19
CASSGQGVEAFF
TGTGCCAGTAGCGGACAGGGTGTTGAAGCTTTCTTT
>TRBD1|few|TRBJ1-1|TRBV10-3
CAISAGQMNTEAFF
TGTGCCATCAGTGCGGGACAGATGAACACTGAAGCTTTCTTT
>TRBD1|.|TRBJ1-5|TRBV19
CASSSPGGRQPQHF
TGTGCCAGTAGTTCCCCAGGGGGCCGGCAGCCCCAGCATTTT
>.|.|TRBJ1-2|TRBV4-1
CASSPTTGPTNYGYTF
TGCGCCAGCAGCCCAACGACCGGGCCCACCAACTATGGCTACACCTTC
>.|.|TRBJ2-7|TRBV7-2
CASRPTPAHEQYF
TGTGCCAGCCGCCCGACTCCGGCCCACGAGCAGTACTTC
>.|.|TRBJ2-7|TRBV7-2
CASSLAGGSSYEQYF
TGTGCCAGCAGCTTAGCTGGGGGGAGCTCCTACGAGCAGTACTTC
>TRBD2|.|TRBJ2-1|TRBV12-5
CASGLGSSGYNEQFF
TGTGCTAGTGGTTTGGGCTCTAGCGGGTACAATGAGCAGTTCTTC
>.|.|TRBJ2-5|TRBV5-6
CATSGQTPRATQYF
TGTGCCACCTCAGGACAGACGCCAAGAGCGACCCAGTACTTC
>TRBD1|many|TRBJ1-2|TRBV18
CASSPLDRGRTHYGYTF
TGTGCCAGCTCACCACTGGACAGGGGGCGCACCCACTATGGCTACACCTTC
>.|.|TRBJ1-5|TRBV6-6
CASSSYSNQPQHF
TGTGCCAGCAGTAGCTATAGCAATCAGCCCCAGCATTTT
>.|many|TRBJ1-1|TRBV29-1
CSAQERGGTLNTEAFF
TGCAGCGCCCAAGAACGGGGAGGGACTCTGAACACTGAAGCTTTCTTT
>TRBD1|.|TRBJ1-5|TRBV7-9
CASSISSTGVQPQHF
TGTGCCAGCAGCATATCCTCGACAGGGGTTCAGCCCCAGCATTTT
>.|few|TRBJ1-4|TRBV7-9
CASSLTGSNEKLFF
TGTGCCAGCAGCCTAACAGGGAGCAATGAAAAACTGTTTTTT
>.|.|TRBJ2-2|TRBV5-1
CASSLDRVTTGELFF
TGCGCCAGCAGCTTGGACAGGGTAACCACCGGGGAGCTGTTTTTT
>.|many|TRBJ2-3|TRBV19
CASSKGGDTQYF
TGTGCCAGTAGTAAGGGGGGGGATACGCAGTATTTT